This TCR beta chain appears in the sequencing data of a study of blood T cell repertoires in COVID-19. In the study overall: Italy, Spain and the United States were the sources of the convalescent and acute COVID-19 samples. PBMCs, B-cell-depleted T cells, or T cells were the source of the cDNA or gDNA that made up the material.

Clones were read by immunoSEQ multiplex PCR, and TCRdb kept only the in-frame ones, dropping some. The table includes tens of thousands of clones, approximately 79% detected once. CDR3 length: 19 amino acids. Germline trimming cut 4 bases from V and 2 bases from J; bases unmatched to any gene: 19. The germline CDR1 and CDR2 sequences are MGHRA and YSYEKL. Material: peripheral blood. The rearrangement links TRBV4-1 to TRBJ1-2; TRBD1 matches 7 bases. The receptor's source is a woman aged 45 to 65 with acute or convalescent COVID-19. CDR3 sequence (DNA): TGCGCCAGCAGCCCTTCAACGGGAGGGGGCGCAGTTAAGAACTATGGCTACACCTTC. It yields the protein CASSPSTGGGAVKNYGYTF.